These 3 T cell receptor beta chains originate from one sample sequenced in a study of identifying expanded T cells in peripheral blood. Repertoires were generated with immunoSEQ multiplex PCR, while TCRdb's copy carries only in-frame clones and drops some. The sample records some 93,000 clones, around nine tenths being singletons. Material for sequencing was blood. The receptor source for this set is a person aged 18-70 years in good health.

This clone came up a few times. V usage is TRBV6-1 and J usage is TRBJ1-2; unclear D gene. V lost 5 bases and J 0 bases, leaving 7 bases between the germline ends. Germline CDR1 reads MNHNS; CDR2 reads SASEGT. This CDR3 comprises 13 residues. The CDR3 DNA sequence: TGTGCCAGCAGTTTCGCGCCTAACTATGGCTACACCTTC. Protein sequence: CASSFAPNYGYTF.

The chain combines TRBV28 with TRBJ2-7, with TRBD1 matching 7 bases. Germline values: CDR1 MDHEN, CDR2 SYDVKM. The V segment lost 5 bases and the J segment 0 bases; nucleotides outside the gene matches: 7. This CDR3 contains 15 residues. This chain's CDR3 is CASSQAGTASYEQYF. CDR3 DNA: TGTGCCAGCAGTCAAGCCGGGACAGCCTCCTACGAGCAGTACTTC.

CDR3 region: CASSELGQGDEKLFF. The DNA for the CDR3 is TGTGCCAGCAGTGAACTGGGGCAGGGGGATGAAAAACTGTTTTTT. J is TRBJ1-4 and V is TRBV6-1; 7 nucleotides line up with TRBD1. The CDR3 runs to 15 residues. Germline assignment: CDR1 MNHNS and CDR2 SASEGT. With 2 bases clipped from V and 6 bases from J, the junction kept 6 bases outside the gene matches.